These T cell receptor beta chains were read from a single sample in a study of early T cells in non-severe SARS-CoV-2 infection. Each CDR3 protein gets one entry after TCRdb re-called the 5' RACE reads with MiXCR. The sample carries about 27,000 distinct CDR3 sequences, around 5.9% recorded once. Sample: whole blood. These receptors all stem from an adult who was a healthcare worker with PCR-confirmed SARS-CoV-2 infection or an uninfected control (not recorded which). The conserved cysteine and the conserved F or W are not part of the CDR3 here. Rows may omit the clone size; those that give it use once, few, many or a size class.

clone size	V gene	J gene	CDR3 protein
many	TRBV6-2/TRBV6-3	TRBJ2-2	ASSPGPGRGNTGELF
many	TRBV11-2	TRBJ2-1	ASSRSGTGFNEQF
many	TRBV6-5	TRBJ1-1	ASSPTGRRTEAF
many	TRBV12-3/TRBV12-4	TRBJ2-7	ASSRGTRYEQY
many	TRBV2	TRBJ1-1	ASRPAGTGNTEAF
many	TRBV20-1	TRBJ2-7	SARQGSEQY
many	TRBV25-1	TRBJ1-2	ASSDSPGQSANYGYT
many	TRBV27	TRBJ2-1	ASSPRFISGTTTNNEQF
many	TRBV20-1	TRBJ2-7	SAPSGRTYEQY
many	TRBV27	TRBJ2-3	ASSLEPGRHTQY
many	TRBV11-3	TRBJ2-5	ASSLDGTQKTQY
few	TRBV28	TRBJ2-1	ASSPPFPGTEATYNEQF
-	TRBV29-1	TRBJ2-5	SVDRQGEGTQY
-	TRBV28	TRBJ2-7	ASRSSGGTYEQY
many	TRBV27	TRBJ2-1	ASSLRLAGAYNEQF
few	TRBV5-1	TRBJ2-1	ASSWGLADNNEQF
many	TRBV6-2/TRBV6-3	TRBJ2-3	ASSYSLAGGRDTDTQY
many	TRBV11-2	TRBJ2-1	ASSLVKRDSYNEQF
many	TRBV6-6	TRBJ2-7	ASSYDWGAYEQY
-	TRBV7-2	TRBJ2-2	ASSYYRGATGELF
-	TRBV2	TRBJ2-7	ASTTSGSSYEQY
-	TRBV7-2	TRBJ1-2	ASSPEGLGYT
many	TRBV5-1	TRBJ2-7	ASSLAERLAGVYEQY